This T cell receptor (beta chain) was identified in a study of cytomegalovirus exposure and HLA in healthy donors. Study results and caveats: A later analysis revealed that TCR association rates differed between HLA loci, peaking at DRB1 and bottoming out at HLA-C. In a later analysis, a missense DCLRE1C variant was linked to TCR beta V- and J-gene trimming. In an earlier analysis, productive rearrangement rates for most beta V segments clustered near 87% or 30%.

Note on this clone: Its antigen is still unknown.

Donors were nominally healthy when sampled, though unrecorded immune exposures were likely. Both 60 Vbeta primers and 13 Jbeta primers went into the PCR. Here immunoSEQ multiplex PCR was the method, and the copy in TCRdb shows in-frame clones only, minus some. The sample lists 150,000 to 200,000 clones, approximately 88% occurring once. Germline CDR1 and CDR2: LNHNV and YYDKDF (reference sequence). Trimming removed 0 bases from V and 4 bases from J; junction bases left unmatched: 9. CDR3 length equals 18 residues. The chain is built from TRBV15 and TRBJ2-2; 9 positions match TRBD2. The TCR was taken from a woman aged 50 to 60 in good health and CMV-seropositive. The specimen was PBMCs. Here the CDR3 reads CATSRDRGGGALTGELFF. The CDR3 bases are TGTGCCACCAGCAGAGATCGTGGCGGGGGGGCCCTCACCGGGGAGCTGTTTTTT.